This T cell receptor beta chain was identified during a study of blood T cell repertoires in COVID-19. About the study: Some COVID-19 samples were acute and others convalescent; all came from the United States, Italy and Spain.

All enrollees were roughly 18 to 100 years old and from 20 to 30 US areas. Original data processing: Using reference gene primer amplification, nucleated cell counts were estimated. Using immunoSEQ multiplex PCR, the repertoire was profiled, and TCRdb retains in-frame clones only, with some absent. Clone size and V and J calls were adopted from that table, with D and trimming inferred from the DNA. The sample holds 200,000 to 250,000 clones, over 65% seen once. The trim removed 4 bases at V and 2 bases at J, leaving 1 base unmatched. This CDR3 has 15 amino acids. The germline V gene has CDR1 SGHNT and CDR2 YENEEA.

The sequence came from a woman in her sixties or seventies who had recovered from COVID-19. The sequencing sample was made of PBMCs or T cells enriched from blood (not recorded which). The chain has TRBV11-3 and TRBJ2-1, with 11 bases fitting TRBD1. The CDR3 nucleotides are TGTGCCAGCAGCTCGGGACAGGGGGCCTACAATGAGCAGTTCTTC. This sequence encodes CASSSGQGAYNEQFF. Full variable domain (rest looked up from reference TRBV11-3 and TRBJ2-1): EAGVVQSPRYKIIEKKQPVAFWCNPISGHNTLYWYLQNLGQGPELLIRYENEEAVDDSQLPKDRFSAERLKGVDSTLKIQPAELGDSAVYLCASSSGQGAYNEQFFGPGTRLTVL.